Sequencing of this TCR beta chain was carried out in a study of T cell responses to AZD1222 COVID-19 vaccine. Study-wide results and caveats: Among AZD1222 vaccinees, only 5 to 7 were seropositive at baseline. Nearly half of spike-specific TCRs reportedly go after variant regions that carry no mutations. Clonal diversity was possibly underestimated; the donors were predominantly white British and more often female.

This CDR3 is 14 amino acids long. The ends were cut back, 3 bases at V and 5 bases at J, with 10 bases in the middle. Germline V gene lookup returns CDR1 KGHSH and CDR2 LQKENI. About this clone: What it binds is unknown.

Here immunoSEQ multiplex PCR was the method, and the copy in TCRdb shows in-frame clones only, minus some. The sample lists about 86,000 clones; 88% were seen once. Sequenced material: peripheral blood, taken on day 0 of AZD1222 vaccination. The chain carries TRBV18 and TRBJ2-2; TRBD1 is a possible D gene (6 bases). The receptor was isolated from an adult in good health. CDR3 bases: TGTGCCAGCTCACCGGCTACAGGGACCGGGGAGCTGTTTTTT. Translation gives CASSPATGTGELFF. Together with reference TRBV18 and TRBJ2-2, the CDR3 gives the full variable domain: NAGVMQNPRHLVRRRGQEARLRCSPMKGHSHVYWYRQLPEEGLKFMVYLQKENIIDESGMPKERFSAEFPKEGPSILRIQQVVRGDSAAYFCASSPATGTGELFFGEGSRLTVL.